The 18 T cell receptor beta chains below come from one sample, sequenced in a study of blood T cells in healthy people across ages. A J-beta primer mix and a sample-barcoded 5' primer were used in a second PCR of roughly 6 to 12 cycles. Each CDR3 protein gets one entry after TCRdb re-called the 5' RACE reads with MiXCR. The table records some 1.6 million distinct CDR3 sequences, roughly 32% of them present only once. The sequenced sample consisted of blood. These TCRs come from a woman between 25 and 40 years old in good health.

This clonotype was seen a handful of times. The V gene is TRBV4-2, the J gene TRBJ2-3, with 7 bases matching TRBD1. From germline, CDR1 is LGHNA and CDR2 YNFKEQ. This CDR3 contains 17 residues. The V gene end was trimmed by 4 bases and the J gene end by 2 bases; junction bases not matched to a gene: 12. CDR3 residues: CASSPLKTGQLTDTQYF. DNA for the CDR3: TGTGCCAGCAGCCCACTTAAAACGGGACAGCTCACAGATACGCAGTATTTT.

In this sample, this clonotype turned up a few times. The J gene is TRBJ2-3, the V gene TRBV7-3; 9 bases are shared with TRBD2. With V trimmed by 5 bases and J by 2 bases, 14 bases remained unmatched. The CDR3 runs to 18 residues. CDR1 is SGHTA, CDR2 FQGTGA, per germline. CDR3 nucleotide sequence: TGTGCCAGCAGCCCCCGTACTACAGCGGGGGGAGCCACAGATACGCAGTATTTT. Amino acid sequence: CASSPRTTAGGATDTQYF.

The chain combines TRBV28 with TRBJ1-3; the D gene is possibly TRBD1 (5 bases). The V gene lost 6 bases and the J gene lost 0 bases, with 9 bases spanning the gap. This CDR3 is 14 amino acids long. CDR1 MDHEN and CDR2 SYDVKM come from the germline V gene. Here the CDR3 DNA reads TGTGCCAGCAGCTGGGGCAGCTCTGGAAACACCATATATTTT. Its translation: CASSWGSSGNTIYF.

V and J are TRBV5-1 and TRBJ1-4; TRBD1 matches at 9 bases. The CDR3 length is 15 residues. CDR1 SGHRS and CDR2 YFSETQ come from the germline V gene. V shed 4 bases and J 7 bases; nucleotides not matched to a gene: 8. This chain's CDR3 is CASSIPGQGGEKLFF. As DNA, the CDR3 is TGCGCCAGCAGCATACCGGGACAGGGCGGTGAAAAACTGTTTTTT. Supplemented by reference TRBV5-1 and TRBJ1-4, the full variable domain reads KAGVTQTPRYLIKTRGQQVTLSCSPISGHRSVSWYQQTPGQGLQFLFEYFSETQRNKGNFPGRFSGRQFSNSRSEMNVSTLELGDSALYLCASSIPGQGGEKLFFGSGTQLSVL.

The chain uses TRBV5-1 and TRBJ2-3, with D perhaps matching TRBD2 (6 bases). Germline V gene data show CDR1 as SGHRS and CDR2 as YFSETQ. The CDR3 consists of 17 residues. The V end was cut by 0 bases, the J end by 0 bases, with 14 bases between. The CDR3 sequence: CASSLEGSGSSTDTQYF. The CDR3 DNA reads TGCGCCAGCAGCTTGGAGGGTAGCGGTTCTAGCACAGATACGCAGTATTTT. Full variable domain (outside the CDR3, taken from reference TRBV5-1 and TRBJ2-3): KAGVTQTPRYLIKTRGQQVTLSCSPISGHRSVSWYQQTPGQGLQFLFEYFSETQRNKGNFPGRFSGRQFSNSRSEMNVSTLELGDSALYLCASSLEGSGSSTDTQYFGPGTRLTVL.

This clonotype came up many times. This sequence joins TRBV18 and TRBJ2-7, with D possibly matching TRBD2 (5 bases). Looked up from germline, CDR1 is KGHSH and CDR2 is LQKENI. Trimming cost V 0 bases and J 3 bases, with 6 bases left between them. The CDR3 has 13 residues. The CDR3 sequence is CASSPPGLYEQYF. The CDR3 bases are TGTGCCAGCTCACCACCAGGACTCTACGAGCAGTACTTC.

CDR3 protein: CASSQGDGGDQETQYF. The DNA for the CDR3 is TGTGCCAGCAGCCAAGGTGACGGGGGCGACCAAGAGACCCAGTACTTC. The gene calls are TRBV3-1 and TRBJ2-5; D tentatively reads TRBD1 or TRBD2 (6 bases each). CDR1 and CDR2 from the germline V gene are LGHDT and YNNKEL (reference sequence). The germline V and J ends were trimmed by 1 base and 0 bases, with 12 bases remaining between them. This CDR3 is built from 16 residues.

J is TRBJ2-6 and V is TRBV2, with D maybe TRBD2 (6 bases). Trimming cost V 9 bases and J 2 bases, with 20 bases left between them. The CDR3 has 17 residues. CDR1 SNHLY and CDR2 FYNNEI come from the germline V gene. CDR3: CARTNGRREPGANVLTF. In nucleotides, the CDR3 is TGTGCCAGAACTAACGGCAGGAGGGAACCTGGGGCCAACGTCCTGACTTTC. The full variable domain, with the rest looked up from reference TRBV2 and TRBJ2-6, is EPEVTQTPSHQVTQMGQEVILRCVPISNHLYFYWYRQILGQKVEFLVSFYNNEISEKSEIFDDQFSVERPDGSNFTLKIRSTKLEDSAMYFCARTNGRREPGANVLTFGAGSRLTVL.

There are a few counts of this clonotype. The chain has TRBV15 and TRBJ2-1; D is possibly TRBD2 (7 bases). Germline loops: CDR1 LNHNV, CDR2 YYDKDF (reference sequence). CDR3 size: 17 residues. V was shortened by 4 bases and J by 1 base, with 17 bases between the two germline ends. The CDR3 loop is CATSTGAGARSYNEQFF. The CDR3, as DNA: TGTGCCACCAGCACAGGGGCGGGGGCGCGATCCTACAATGAGCAGTTCTTC.

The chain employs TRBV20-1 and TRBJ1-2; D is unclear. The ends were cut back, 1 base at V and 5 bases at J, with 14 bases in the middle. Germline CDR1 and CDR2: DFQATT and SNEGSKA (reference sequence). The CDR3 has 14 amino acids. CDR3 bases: TGCAGTGCTAGAGTAGGACGGGAAGAGTATGGCTACACCTTC. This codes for CSARVGREEYGYTF.

The DNA for the CDR3 is TGCAGTGCAGACGAGGGGCAGGTGGAGACCCAGTACTTC. This encodes CSADEGQVETQYF. V gene TRBV20-1 combines with J gene TRBJ2-5; D may match TRBD1 or TRBD2 (5 bases each). The germline V and J ends were trimmed by 6 bases and 5 bases, with 16 bases remaining between them. Germline CDR1 is DFQATT and CDR2 is SNEGSKA (reference sequence). The CDR3 runs to 13 residues.

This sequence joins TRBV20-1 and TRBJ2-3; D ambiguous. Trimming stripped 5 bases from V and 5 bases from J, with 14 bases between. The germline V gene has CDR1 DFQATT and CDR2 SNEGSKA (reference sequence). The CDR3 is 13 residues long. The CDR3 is CSAGVMGLDTQYF. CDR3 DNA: TGCAGTGCTGGGGTTATGGGCCTAGATACGCAGTATTTT.

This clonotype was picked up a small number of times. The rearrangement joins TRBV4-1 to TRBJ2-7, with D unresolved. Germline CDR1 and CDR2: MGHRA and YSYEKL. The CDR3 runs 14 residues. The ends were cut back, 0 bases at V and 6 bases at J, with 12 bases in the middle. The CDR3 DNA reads TGCGCCAGCAGCCAAGAGGACCCAACAATCGAGCAGTACTTC. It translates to CASSQEDPTIEQYF.

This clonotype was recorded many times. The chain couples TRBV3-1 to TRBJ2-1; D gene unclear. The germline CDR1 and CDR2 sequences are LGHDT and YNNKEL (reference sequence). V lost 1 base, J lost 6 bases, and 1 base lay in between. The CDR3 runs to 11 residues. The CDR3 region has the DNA TGTGCCAGCAGCCAAGGCAATGAGCAGTTCTTC. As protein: CASSQGNEQFF.

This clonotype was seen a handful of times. CDR3 bases: TGCAGTGCCGAAACCGGGACAGGCCTAGTACCCCTCCACTTT. Its translation: CSAETGTGLVPLHF. The J gene is TRBJ1-6, the V gene TRBV20-1; 8 nucleotides align to TRBD1. CDR1 is DFQATT and CDR2 is SNEGSKA in the germline V gene (reference sequence). Unmatched junction bases numbered 13, after V lost 6 bases and J lost 12 bases. The CDR3 runs to 14 residues.

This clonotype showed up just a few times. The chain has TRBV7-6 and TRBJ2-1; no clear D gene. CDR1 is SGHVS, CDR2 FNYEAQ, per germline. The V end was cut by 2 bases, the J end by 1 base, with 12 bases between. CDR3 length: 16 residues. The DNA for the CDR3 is TGTGCCAGCAGCTTATTGGCGGAGTTATCCTACAATGAGCAGTTCTTC. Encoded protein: CASSLLAELSYNEQFF. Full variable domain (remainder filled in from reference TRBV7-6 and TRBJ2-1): GAGVSQSPRYKVTKRGQDVALRCDPISGHVSLYWYRQALGQGPEFLTYFNYEAQQDKSGLPNDRFSAERPEGSISTLTIQRTEQRDSAMYRCASSLLAELSYNEQFFGPGTRLTVL.

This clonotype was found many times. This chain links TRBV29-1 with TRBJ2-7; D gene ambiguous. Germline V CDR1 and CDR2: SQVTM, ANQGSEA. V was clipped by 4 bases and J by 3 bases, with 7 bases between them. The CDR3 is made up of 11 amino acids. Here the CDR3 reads CSVVRDYEQYF. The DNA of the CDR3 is TGCAGCGTTGTAAGGGACTACGAGCAGTACTTC.

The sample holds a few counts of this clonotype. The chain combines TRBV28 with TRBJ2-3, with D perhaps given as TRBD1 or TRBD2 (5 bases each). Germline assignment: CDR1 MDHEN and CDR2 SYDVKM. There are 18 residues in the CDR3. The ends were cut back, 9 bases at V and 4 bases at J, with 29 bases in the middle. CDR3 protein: CASINRDPHWYRADTQYF. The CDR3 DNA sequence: TGTGCCAGTATAAACCGGGACCCACATTGGTATAGGGCAGATACGCAGTATTTT.